One sample yielded the 16 T cell receptor beta chains listed below, sequenced in a study of blood T cells in healthy people across ages. The second PCR ran about 6 to 11 cycles with a sample-barcoded 5' primer and J-beta primers. From the 5' RACE reads, TCRdb called clonotypes with MiXCR, one entry per CDR3 protein. The sample holds about 1,000,000 distinct CDR3 sequences; 35% to 55% are singletons and the top ten take approximately 20%. Sequenced sample: blood. These receptors came from a woman aged 60 to 75 in good health.

V is TRBV30 and J is TRBJ2-5; D perhaps matches TRBD1 (5 bases). Trimming took off 0 bases at V and 4 bases at J, with 12 bases between the two ends. Germline V gene lookup returns CDR1 GTSNPN and CDR2 SVGIG (reference sequence). This CDR3 contains 14 residues. The CDR3 DNA is TGTGCCTGGAGTGTAGGGTTCCAGGGAGAGACCCAGTACTTC. Translated: CAWSVGFQGETQYF.

J is TRBJ2-7 and V is TRBV5-1, with D uncertain. CDR3 length: 14 residues. Germline V gene sequence: CDR1 SGHRS, CDR2 YFSETQ. The ends were cut back, 1 base at V and 3 bases at J, with 11 bases in the middle. The CDR3 is CASSLSILSYEQYF. The DNA of the CDR3 is TGCGCCAGCAGCTTGTCCATCTTAAGCTACGAGCAGTACTTC.

The CDR3 spells CASSQMEGTYNEQFF. CDR3 nucleotide sequence: TGTGCCAGCAGCCAGATGGAGGGGACCTACAATGAGCAGTTCTTC. This chain links TRBV3-1 with TRBJ2-1; weak D call: TRBD2 (6 bases). CDR3 length equals 15 residues. The germline V gene encodes CDR1 LGHDT and CDR2 YNNKEL (reference sequence). The V end was cut by 3 bases, the J end by 2 bases, with 11 bases between.

Ten or more counts support this clonotype. Its ends do not fully match the called genes, so a read error is possible. The rearrangement joins TRBV5-1 to TRBJ2-7; 7 nucleotides agree with TRBD2. Germline CDR1 SGHRS, CDR2 YFSETQ. The CDR3 consists of 16 residues. The CDR3: CASSPGLAGGSYEQYF. The DNA for the CDR3 is TGTGCCAGCAGTCCTGGCTTAGCGGGTGGCTCCTACGAGCAGTACTTC.

The V gene is TRBV27, the J gene TRBJ2-3; the D is unclear. The CDR3 extends over 14 amino acids. The germline V and J ends were trimmed by 5 bases and 2 bases, with 11 bases remaining between them. Germline CDR1 is MNHEY and CDR2 is SMNVEV (reference sequence). CDR3 loop: CASSVTEDTDTQYF. In DNA form, the CDR3 reads TGTGCCAGCAGTGTGACCGAAGACACAGATACGCAGTATTTT.

A word on this clonotype: A much larger clone differs from this one at a single base, so this may be a read error. The V and J genes are TRBV2 and TRBJ2-1; 7 positions agree with TRBD2. V shed 5 bases and J 2 bases; nucleotides not matched to a gene: 24. The CDR3 extends over 21 amino acids. Germline V gene data show CDR1 as SNHLY and CDR2 as FYNNEI. The CDR3 sequence is CASSPQVTPSGQSGAYNEQFF. CDR3 nucleotides: TGTGCCAGCAGTCCCCAGGTTACGCCTAGCGGTCAAAGCGGGGCCTACAATGAGCAGTTCTTC.

This clonotype was counted a few times. The chain employs TRBV3-1 and TRBJ2-1; 7 bases are shared with TRBD1. The CDR3 spans 13 residues. CDR1 is LGHDT, CDR2 YNNKEL, per germline (reference sequence). Trimming at V came to 4 bases and at J to 10 bases, leaving 7 bases not matched to a gene. The DNA of the CDR3 is TGTGCCAGCAGCCGGGACAGACCAGGGGAGCAGTTCTTC. It translates to CASSRDRPGEQFF.

This clonotype was detected many times. The CDR3 region is CASSLDRVGSYEQYF. In DNA form, the CDR3 reads TGCGCCAGCAGCTTGGACAGGGTCGGGTCCTACGAGCAGTACTTC. The genes are TRBV5-1 and TRBJ2-7; a weak D match, TRBD1 (6 bases). The germline gives CDR1 SGHRS, CDR2 YFSETQ. V was clipped by 0 bases and J by 1 base, with 11 bases between them. The CDR3 extends over 15 amino acids.

The chain joins TRBV6-1 to TRBJ1-2; TRBD1 is a possible D gene (6 bases). CDR3 size: 14 residues. Trimming shortened V by 5 bases and J by 6 bases, and 16 bases separated the two germline ends. Germline loops: CDR1 MNHNS, CDR2 SASEGT. The DNA of the CDR3 is TGTGCCAGCAGTCAGCCCCGACAGGCGCATGGCTACACCTTC. Encoded protein: CASSQPRQAHGYTF.

This clonotype showed up just a few times. The V gene is TRBV5-6, the J gene TRBJ2-7; weak D call: TRBD1 (5 bases). CDR1 and CDR2 from the germline V gene are SGHDT and YYEEEE. V was clipped by 4 bases and J by 4 bases, with 12 bases between them. This CDR3 has 13 amino acids. CDR3 in DNA: TGTGCCAGCAGCCCGACAGTTGATTACGAGCAGTACTTC. Its protein product is CASSPTVDYEQYF.

CDR3 coding DNA: TGTGCCAGTCATGGGACTAGGAAACGCACAGATACGCAGTATTTT. This codes for CASHGTRKRTDTQYF. The chain employs TRBV21-1 and TRBJ2-3; TRBD2, the D gene given by the table, was not confirmed from the DNA. TRBV21-1 is assigned pseudogene status. CDR3 length: 15 residues.

The V gene is TRBV6-4, the J gene TRBJ2-3; D not certain. The CDR3 is 14 residues long. Germline values: CDR1 MRHNA, CDR2 SNTAGT. The germline V and J ends were trimmed by 4 bases and 2 bases, with 10 bases remaining between them. The CDR3 sequence: CASSADSDTDTQYF. Written as DNA, the CDR3 is TGTGCCAGCAGTGCTGACTCTGACACAGATACGCAGTATTTT.

This clonotype has just a few counts. The J gene is TRBJ2-2, the V gene TRBV12-3 or TRBV12-4; D unclear. Trimming shortened V by 6 bases and J by 6 bases, and 11 bases separated the two germline ends. The CDR3 contains 13 residues. The CDR3 region is CASRTTLAGELFF. CDR3 coding DNA: TGTGCCAGCAGAACGACTCTCGCCGGGGAGCTGTTTTTT.

This clonotype has a single count. The rearrangement joins TRBV4-3 to TRBJ1-5; D may be TRBD1 (5 bases). This CDR3 is built from 18 residues. Germline assignment: CDR1 LGHNA and CDR2 YSLEER. Trimming shortened V by 0 bases and J by 6 bases, and 21 bases separated the two germline ends. The CDR3 region has the DNA TGCGCCAGCAGCCAAGACTATCTCGGGACCCCGGCCCCTCAGCCCCAGCATTTT. Residues: CASSQDYLGTPAPQPQHF.

This clonotype has more than one count but fewer than ten. The CDR3 reads CASSVGGGAIQETQYF. CDR3 bases: TGTGCCAGCAGCGTAGGGGGGGGAGCAATCCAAGAGACCCAGTACTTC. The rearrangement joins TRBV9 to TRBJ2-5, with 7 bases aligning to TRBD2. CDR3 size: 16 residues. V lost 0 bases to trimming and J lost 1 base; unmatched junction nucleotides: 6. Germline V gene lookup returns CDR1 SGDLS and CDR2 YYNGEE. The full variable domain, with the rest looked up from reference TRBV9 and TRBJ2-5, is DSGVTQTPKHLITATGQRVTLRCSPRSGDLSVYWYQQSLDQGLQFLIQYYNGEERAKGNILERFSAQQFPDLHSELNLSSLELGDSALYFCASSVGGGAIQETQYFGPGTRLLVL.

The V gene is TRBV7-3, the J gene TRBJ1-2, with TRBD1 matching 7 bases. Germline loops: CDR1 SGHTA, CDR2 FQGTGA. V trimming: 5 bases; J trimming: 7 bases; junction bases outside the gene matches: 10. The CDR3 totals 14 residues. CDR3 loop: CASSPSQGLGGYTF. CDR3 in DNA: TGTGCCAGCAGCCCCTCACAGGGGTTAGGTGGCTACACCTTC.